This note documents a single T cell receptor (beta chain) sequence. Antigen specificity is unknown. This entry comes from a study of long-term antiretroviral therapy in people with HIV. The wider study: The oldest specimens predate the 2015 immediate-ART recommendation by about a decade. Study results and limitations: Comparison with controls showed narrower CDR3 length ranges in HIV repertoires.

Runs used v3.0 of the immunoSEQ assay and were done at survey level. Profiled with immunoSEQ multiplex PCR; TCRdb holds only in-frame clones, not every one. The profile covers about 34,000 clones, with 75% to 85% appearing a single time and 3.2% taken by the ten largest. The CDR3 runs to 14 residues. Looked up from germline, CDR1 is SNHLY and CDR2 is FYNNEI. V was clipped by 4 bases and J by 0 bases, with 9 bases between them. The TCR originated in a man between 18 and 29 years old with HIV. The sequences come from unsorted PBMCs, collected 1.9 years after starting antiretroviral therapy. The chain employs TRBV2 and TRBJ1-2; D is perhaps TRBD1 (6 bases). CDR3 nucleotides: TGTGCCAGCAGTGCTGACAGGTCTAACTATGGCTACACCTTC. This translates into CASSADRSNYGYTF.